The present TCR beta chain was sequenced within a study of graft-versus-host responses after intestinal transplantation. A note on this clone: No antigen is known for it.

Unmatched junction bases numbered 6, after V lost 4 bases and J lost 0 bases. Germline lookup yields CDR1 SGHRS and CDR2 YFSETQ. The length of the CDR3 is 17 residues. The data were produced by immunoSEQ multiplex PCR, yet TCRdb's version contains in-frame clones alone and is incomplete. The sample holds roughly 97,000 clones, roughly 87% seen once. General study points: The study associated peak circulating GvH clone levels with early post-transplant HvG declines. GvH clones appeared in recipient marrow, some first in ileum or blood.

The chain carries TRBV5-1 and TRBJ2-6, with TRBD2 identical over 8 bases. The TCR originated in a human donor who received an intestinal transplant. Here the sequenced sample was unstimulated CD4+ T cells sorted from spleen or lymph node cells, taken before intestinal transplant. The CDR3 DNA reads as TGCGCCAGCAGCCCCCGGGGGGGGAGCTCTGGGGCCAACGTCCTGACTTTC. It yields the protein CASSPRGGSSGANVLTF.